What follows are 21 T cell receptor beta chains derived from one specimen sequenced in a study of T cell responses to AZD1222 COVID-19 vaccine. TCRdb's table, derived via immunoSEQ multiplex PCR, lists solely in-frame clones and lacks some. Of approximately 180,000 clones detected, just over 90% appear once; the ten largest clones hold about 2.8%. This material consisted of peripheral blood, taken on day 0 of AZD1222 vaccination. These receptors were obtained from an adult in good health.

This clone was observed a single time. The genes are TRBV5-1 and TRBJ2-5, with D maybe TRBD1 (6 bases). Between the trimmed V and J ends, which lost 0 bases and 5 bases, there was a span of 11 bases. The CDR3 runs to 14 residues. The germline V gene has CDR1 SGHRS and CDR2 YFSETQ. The CDR3 DNA reads as TGCGCCAGCAGCTTGGGGGGGCCAGGGGAGACCCAGTACTTC. Amino acids: CASSLGGPGETQYF.

The chain has TRBV30 and TRBJ1-1, with 7 nucleotides matching TRBD1. Per the germline V gene, CDR1 is GTSNPN and CDR2 is SVGIG (reference sequence). J lost 5 bases, V lost 7 bases, and 10 bases had no gene match. This CDR3 has 13 residues. The CDR3 spells CASGSRGKTEAFF. CDR3 in DNA: TGTGCCTCAGGAAGCAGGGGGAAAACTGAAGCTTTCTTT.

The chain recombines TRBV19 with TRBJ1-2; 7 bases match TRBD1. This CDR3 contains 17 residues. CDR1 LNHDA and CDR2 SQIVND come from the germline V gene (reference sequence). The V gene end was trimmed by 5 bases and the J gene end by 3 bases; junction bases not matched to a gene: 15. This chain's CDR3 is CASSLRPPTGPDYGYTF. The CDR3 DNA is TGTGCCAGTAGTCTCCGCCCCCCGACAGGGCCAGACTATGGCTACACCTTC.

The chain has TRBV19 and TRBJ1-1; perhaps TRBD1 as D (5 bases). The CDR3 has 12 amino acids. The germline V gene encodes CDR1 LNHDA and CDR2 SQIVND (reference sequence). V was cut by 5 bases and J by 5 bases, with 9 bases left in between. The CDR3 DNA is TGTGCCAGTAGTCAGGGTGGTACTGAAGCTTTCTTT. As protein: CASSQGGTEAFF.

The rearrangement links TRBV3-1 (or the pseudogene TRBV3-2) to TRBJ1-5; D is uncertain. CDR1 is LGHDT, CDR2 YNNKEL, per germline (reference sequence). There are 12 residues in the CDR3. The V end lost 4 bases, the J end lost 6 bases, and 7 bases lay between the germline ends. The chain's CDR3 is CASSLPGQPQHF. The DNA for the CDR3 is TGTGCCAGCAGCCTCCCCGGTCAGCCCCAGCATTTT.

This chain connects TRBV11-2 to TRBJ2-2; a possible D gene is TRBD2 (6 bases). The germline V gene encodes CDR1 SGHAT and CDR2 FQNNGV. V gave up 2 bases and J gave up 0 bases, with 10 bases separating them. The CDR3 contains 16 residues. The chain's CDR3 is CASSLHGGANTGELFF. The DNA for the CDR3 is TGTGCCAGCAGCTTACATGGCGGGGCGAACACCGGGGAGCTGTTTTTT. The complete variable domain, with remaining parts taken from reference TRBV11-2 and TRBJ2-2, reads EAGVAQSPRYKIIEKRQSVAFWCNPISGHATLYWYQQILGQGPKLLIQFQNNGVVDDSQLPKDRFSAERLKGVDSTLKIQPAKLEDSAVYLCASSLHGGANTGELFFGEGSRLTVL.

This chain links TRBV9 with TRBJ2-1, with a weak D call TRBD1 (6 bases). Germline CDR1 and CDR2: SGDLS and YYNGEE. V lost 4 bases to trimming and J lost 4 bases, with 27 bases between them. This CDR3 has 19 residues. The DNA of the CDR3 is TGTGCCAGCAGCCCCCCCTTTGGGGCTCTGGACAGCCCATACAATGAGCAGTTCTTC. Translated, it gives CASSPPFGALDSPYNEQFF.

The V gene is TRBV5-6, the J gene TRBJ2-1, with 8 nucleotides matching TRBD2. V shed 4 bases, J shed 5 bases, and the junction held 14 bases outside the gene matches. CDR3 length: 17 amino acids. Germline values: CDR1 SGHDT, CDR2 YYEEEE. CDR3 bases: TGTGCCAGCAGCAACCTCATCCTAGCGGGTGGGAACAATGAGCAGTTCTTC. It codes for CASSNLILAGGNNEQFF.

The chain couples TRBV18 to TRBJ1-6; 10 nucleotides agree with TRBD1. With 3 bases clipped from V and 9 bases from J, the junction kept 8 bases outside the gene matches. Germline V gene data show CDR1 as KGHSH and CDR2 as LQKENI. The CDR3 runs to 16 residues. The CDR3 is CASSPRDRGARSPLHF. The CDR3 DNA is TGTGCCAGCTCACCCCGGGACAGGGGCGCGCGTTCACCCCTCCACTTT.

This clone was observed once. The V gene is TRBV5-6, the J gene TRBJ1-3; D gene unclear. The germline V gene encodes CDR1 SGHDT and CDR2 YYEEEE. V lost 6 bases to trimming and J lost 1 base, with 5 bases between them. CDR3 size: 12 residues. In DNA, the CDR3 is TGTGCCAGCACCGATTCTGGAAACACCATATATTTT. Translated: CASTDSGNTIYF.

V gene TRBV2 combines with J gene TRBJ2-7; tentative D call: TRBD1 (6 bases). The germline CDR1 and CDR2 sequences are SNHLY and FYNNEI. The V end lost 10 bases, the J end lost 0 bases, and 13 bases lay between the germline ends. The CDR3 length is 13 residues. DNA for the CDR3: TGTGCCACCAGCTGGGACAACTCCTACGAGCAGTACTTC. Translation: CATSWDNSYEQYF.

The CDR3 loop is CASSQVLNTEAFF. The CDR3 region has the DNA TGCGCCAGCAGCCAAGTCCTGAACACTGAAGCTTTCTTT. The J gene is TRBJ1-1, the V gene TRBV4-1; D not resolved. Per germline, CDR1 MGHRA and CDR2 YSYEKL. V was cut by 1 base and J by 0 bases, with 3 bases left in between. The CDR3 runs 13 residues.

This rearrangement joins TRBV19 to TRBJ1-5, with a weak D call TRBD1 (6 bases). The CDR3 is 17 amino acids. The germline V gene encodes CDR1 LNHDA and CDR2 SQIVND (reference sequence). Trimming took 2 bases from V and 0 from J, leaving 14 bases between them. The CDR3, as DNA: TGTGCCAGTAGTATACCCATCCAGGGGACTAGCAATCAGCCCCAGCATTTT. It translates to CASSIPIQGTSNQPQHF.

Only one count was recorded for this clone. J is TRBJ1-3 and V is TRBV6-4; D is possibly TRBD1 (5 bases). The CDR3 consists of 15 residues. CDR1 and CDR2 from the germline V gene are MRHNA and SNTAGT. The V and J ends lost 7 bases and 0 bases respectively, with 13 bases between them. The CDR3: CASKADSSSGNTIYF. The CDR3 DNA reads TGTGCCAGCAAGGCCGACAGCTCCTCTGGAAACACCATATATTTT.

The chain combines TRBV11-2 with TRBJ2-1; possibly TRBD1 for D (6 bases). V was trimmed by 0 bases and J by 9 bases, leaving 12 bases between them. Germline V gene sequence: CDR1 SGHAT, CDR2 FQNNGV. The CDR3 sequence is 14 residues long. CDR3 sequence (DNA): TGTGCCAGCAGCTTAGACCGGAGAGGGGGTGAGCAGTTCTTC. Protein: CASSLDRRGGEQFF.

This chain connects TRBV18 to TRBJ1-3, with TRBD1 matching over 9 bases. CDR3 length equals 17 residues. Germline V gene data show CDR1 as KGHSH and CDR2 as LQKENI. J was trimmed by 0 bases and V by 5 bases; bases with no gene match: 8. CDR3 sequence: CASSTNRGHGSGNTIYF. The CDR3 DNA follows: TGTGCCAGCTCAACCAACAGGGGGCACGGCTCTGGAAACACCATATATTTT.

The J gene is TRBJ2-5, the V gene TRBV7-2; D unclear. Deletions cut 1 base from V and 3 bases from J, with 9 bases between. The CDR3 consists of 14 residues. Looked up from germline, CDR1 is SGHTA and CDR2 is FQGNSA. CDR3 protein: CASSLGRNKETQYF. The CDR3 DNA reads as TGTGCCAGCAGCTTAGGGCGGAATAAAGAGACCCAGTACTTC. The variable domain in full, with the rest retrieved from reference TRBV7-2 and TRBJ2-5, is GAGVSQSPSNKVTEKGKDVELRCDPISGHTALYWYRQSLGQGLEFLIYFQGNSAPDKSGLPSDRFSAERTGGSVSTLTIQRTQQEDSAVYLCASSLGRNKETQYFGPGTRLLVL.

This chain connects TRBV25-1 to TRBJ2-3; perhaps TRBD1 as D (6 bases). The V end was cut by 3 bases, the J end by 5 bases, with 18 bases between. This CDR3 comprises 16 residues. Germline V gives CDR1 MGHDK, CDR2 SYGVNS. The CDR3 DNA follows: TGTGCCAGCAGTGACCCCGGGACAAGTGAGAGAGATACGCAGTATTTT. It specifies CASSDPGTSERDTQYF.

The chain combines TRBV27 with TRBJ2-5; 14 positions agree with TRBD2. Trimming took 7 bases from V and 5 from J; bases not matched to a gene: 9. Looked up from germline, CDR1 is MNHEY and CDR2 is SMNVEV (reference sequence). The CDR3 is 16 amino acids. The CDR3 nucleotides are TGTGCCAGCAAGTCCCGACTAGCGGGGGGGCAGGAGACCCAGTACTTC. It is translated as CASKSRLAGGQETQYF.

The CDR3 sequence is CASSQGALNTEAFF. DNA for the CDR3: TGTGCCAGCAGCCAAGGTGCCCTGAACACTGAAGCTTTCTTT. The chain has TRBV3-1 (or the pseudogene TRBV3-2) and TRBJ1-1; D not certain. The germline CDR1 and CDR2 sequences are LGHDT and YNNKEL (reference sequence). This CDR3 spans 14 amino acids. Trimming pared 1 base from V and 0 bases from J, leaving 6 bases between.

The rearrangement joins TRBV14 to TRBJ1-2; unclear D gene. This CDR3 is built from 13 residues. V dropped 1 base and J dropped 5 bases, with 8 bases sitting between them. In germline, CDR1 is SGHDN, CDR2 FVKESK. CDR3 sequence reads: CASSQGQLYGYTF. CDR3 nucleotides: TGTGCCAGCAGCCAAGGGCAGCTATATGGCTACACCTTC.